A selection of T cell receptor beta chains follows, all from one sample in a study of shared clonotypes between healthy human individuals. Profiling relied on immunoSEQ multiplex PCR, and the TCRdb table lists in-frame clones only, not all of them. The table records hundreds of thousands of clones, roughly 80% of them present only once. Input material: PBMCs. The receptor set was obtained from a woman between 35 and 50 years old in good health. Some clones in this sample may be carry-over from other donors' samples. Both conserved end residues are part of each CDR3. A D gene is named only where the DNA matches it firmly. Clone size, where shown, is once, few, many, or a class for clones that have expanded.

clone size	D gene	V gene	J gene	CDR3 protein	CDR3 DNA
NA	NA	TRBV28	TRBJ1-4	CASSLGSTVGVTNEKLFF	TGTGCCAGCAGTTTAGGGTCGACAGTCGGGGTAACTAATGAAAAACTGTTTTTT
NA	TRBD1	TRBV10-1	TRBJ2-2	CASSTTGGSGELFF	TGCGCCAGCAGTACTACAGGGGGCAGCGGGGAGCTGTTTTTT
NA	NA	TRBV2	TRBJ1-1	CASPPSGVQARAEAFF	TGTGCCAGCCCCCCGTCGGGCGTCCAGGCTAGAGCTGAAGCTTTCTTT
NA	TRBD1	TRBV7-3	TRBJ2-1	CASSPDRGPYNEQFF	TGTGCCAGCAGCCCTGACAGGGGCCCCTACAATGAGCAGTTCTTC
NA	NA	TRBV7-6	TRBJ2-1	CASSLVGANEQFF	TGTGCCAGCAGCTTAGTGGGGGCTAATGAGCAGTTCTTC
NA	TRBD1	TRBV6-5	TRBJ1-1	CASSKGGSKAFF	TGTGCCAGCAGTAAAGGGGGCAGCAAGGCTTTCTTT
NA	NA	TRBV5-6	TRBJ2-1	CASSLGGSSYNEQFF	TGTGCCAGCAGCTTGGGGGGCAGCTCCTACAATGAGCAGTTCTTC
few	NA	TRBV4-1	TRBJ1-2	CASSQPLGRSYGYTF	TGCGCCAGCAGCCAACCTCTCGGGAGGTCCTATGGCTACACCTTC
NA	TRBD2	TRBV9	TRBJ2-3	CASSVSGDTDTQYF	TGTGCCAGCAGCGTTAGCGGGGACACAGATACGCAGTATTTT
NA	TRBD2	TRBV28	TRBJ2-5	CASALGAGGPRETQYF	TGTGCCAGCGCCCTTGGAGCGGGAGGGCCAAGGGAGACCCAGTACTTC
NA	NA	TRBV2	TRBJ2-1	CASSEETSSYNEQFF	TGTGCCAGCAGTGAAGAGACTAGCTCCTACAATGAGCAGTTCTTC
NA	NA	TRBV30	TRBJ1-4	CAWSGKGYNEKLFF	TGTGCCTGGAGTGGGAAAGGATATAATGAAAAACTGTTTTTT
NA	NA	TRBV7-6	TRBJ1-4	CASSLGTVNEKLFF	TGTGCCAGCAGCTTAGGGACAGTAAATGAAAAACTGTTTTTT
once	NA	TRBV11-2	TRBJ2-1	CASSLTSGEQFF	TGTGCCAGCAGCTTAACCTCGGGAGAGCAGTTCTTC
NA	NA	TRBV18	TRBJ2-3	CASFTRQSSGRFTDTQYF	TGTGCCAGCTTTACCAGGCAATCTTCGGGCAGATTCACAGATACGCAGTATTTT
NA	TRBD1	TRBV5-4	TRBJ2-4	CASSSVSGQLLAKNIQYF	TGTGCCAGCAGCTCGGTATCGGGACAGCTTTTAGCCAAAAACATTCAGTACTTC
NA	NA	TRBV28	TRBJ1-4	CASSPLRTENDEKLFF	TGTGCCAGCAGCCCATTAAGGACAGAAAACGATGAAAAACTGTTTTTT
NA	NA	TRBV6-1	TRBJ2-1	CASSFETSYNEQFF	TGTGCCAGCAGTTTTGAGACATCCTACAATGAGCAGTTCTTC